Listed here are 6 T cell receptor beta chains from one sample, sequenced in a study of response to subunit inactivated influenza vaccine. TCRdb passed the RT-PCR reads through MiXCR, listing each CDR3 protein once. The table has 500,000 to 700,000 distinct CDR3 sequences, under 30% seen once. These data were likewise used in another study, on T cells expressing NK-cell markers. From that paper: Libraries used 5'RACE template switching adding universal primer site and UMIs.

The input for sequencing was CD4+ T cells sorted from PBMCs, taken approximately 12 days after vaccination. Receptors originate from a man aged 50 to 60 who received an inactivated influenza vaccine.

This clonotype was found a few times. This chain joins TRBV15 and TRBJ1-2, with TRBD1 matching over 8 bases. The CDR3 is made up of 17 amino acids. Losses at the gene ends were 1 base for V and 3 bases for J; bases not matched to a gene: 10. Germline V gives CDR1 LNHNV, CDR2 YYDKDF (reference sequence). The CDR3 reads CATSRGWTNRGDYGYTF. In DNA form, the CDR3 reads TGTGCCACCAGCAGAGGCTGGACCAACAGGGGGGACTATGGCTACACCTTC.

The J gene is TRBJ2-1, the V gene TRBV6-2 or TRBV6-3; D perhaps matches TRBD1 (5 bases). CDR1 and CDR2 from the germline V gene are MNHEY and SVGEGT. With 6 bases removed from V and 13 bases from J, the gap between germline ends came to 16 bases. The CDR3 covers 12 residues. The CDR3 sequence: CASSLFLGVQFF. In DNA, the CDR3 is TGTGCCAGCAGCCTTTTCCTAGGGGTCCAGTTCTTC.

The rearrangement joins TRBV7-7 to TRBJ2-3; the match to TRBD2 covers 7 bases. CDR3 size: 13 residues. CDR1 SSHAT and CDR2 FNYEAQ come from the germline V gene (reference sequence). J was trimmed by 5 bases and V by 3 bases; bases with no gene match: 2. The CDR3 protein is CASSFGEGDTQYF. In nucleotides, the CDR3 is TGTGCCAGCAGCTTTGGGGAGGGAGATACGCAGTATTTT.

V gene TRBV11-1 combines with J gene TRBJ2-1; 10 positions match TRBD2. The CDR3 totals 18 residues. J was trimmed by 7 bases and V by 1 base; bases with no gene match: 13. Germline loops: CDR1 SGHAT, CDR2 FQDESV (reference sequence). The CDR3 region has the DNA TGTGCCAGCAGCTTAGATGTGCGAGCGGGAGGGTTTTCGAATGAGCAGTTCTTC. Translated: CASSLDVRAGGFSNEQFF.

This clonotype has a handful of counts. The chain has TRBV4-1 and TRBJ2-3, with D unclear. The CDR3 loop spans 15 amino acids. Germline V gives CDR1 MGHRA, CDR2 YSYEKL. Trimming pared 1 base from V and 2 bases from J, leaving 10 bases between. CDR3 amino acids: CASSQVFLNTDTQYF. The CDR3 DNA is TGCGCCAGCAGCCAAGTGTTTCTTAACACAGATACGCAGTATTTT.

DNA for the CDR3: TGCGCCAGCAGCCAAGAACCGGGACAGGGGGGAACTGGAAACACCATATATTTT. Translated, it gives CASSQEPGQGGTGNTIYF. The V gene is TRBV4-3, the J gene TRBJ1-3; TRBD1 matches at 11 bases. The V segment lost 0 bases and the J segment 2 bases; nucleotides outside the gene matches: 6. From germline, CDR1 is LGHNA and CDR2 YSLEER. This CDR3 contains 18 residues.